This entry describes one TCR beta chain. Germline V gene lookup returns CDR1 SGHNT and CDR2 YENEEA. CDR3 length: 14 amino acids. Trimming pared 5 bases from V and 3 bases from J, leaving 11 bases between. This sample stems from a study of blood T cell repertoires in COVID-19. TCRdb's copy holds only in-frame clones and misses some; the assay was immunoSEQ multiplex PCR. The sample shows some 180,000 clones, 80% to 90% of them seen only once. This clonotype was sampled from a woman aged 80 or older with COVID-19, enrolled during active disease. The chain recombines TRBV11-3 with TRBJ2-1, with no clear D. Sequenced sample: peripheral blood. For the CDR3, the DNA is TGTGCCAGCAGCACAGACCCAGACTACAATGAGCAGTTCTTC. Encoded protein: CASSTDPDYNEQFF.